The clone carrying this T cell receptor (beta chain) has a handful of counts. The CDR3 sequence is 16 residues long. With 0 bases removed from V and 1 base from J, the gap between germline ends came to 13 bases. Germline V gene lookup returns CDR1 DFQATT and CDR2 SNEGSKA (reference sequence). TCRdb passed the RT-PCR reads through MiXCR, listing each CDR3 protein once. The table shows hundreds of thousands of distinct CDR3 sequences, with approximately 17% occurring only once. The sample originates from a study of response to subunit inactivated influenza vaccine. This chain links TRBV20-1 with TRBJ2-1, with D unresolved. The sequence was collected from a man aged 45 to 65 who received an inactivated influenza vaccine. This sample comprised PBMCs from blood, obtained more than 4 days after vaccination. The CDR3 protein is CSARDFAGRSYNEQFF. The CDR3 DNA is TGCAGTGCTAGAGATTTCGCCGGGCGATCCTACAATGAGCAGTTCTTC.